The 19 T cell receptor beta chains listed next were all sequenced from one sample in a study of T cells in Graves' hyperthyroidism and ophthalmopathy. Amplification of TCR beta CDR3 regions was performed using RNA transcripts as template. HTBI primers drove first-round RT-PCR of the TCR CDR3. TCRdb redid the calling of the multiplex PCR reads with MiXCR, one entry per CDR3 protein. The sample has over 650,000 distinct CDR3 sequences, about 16% seen once. What was sequenced was blood. The receptor set was obtained from a man between 18 and 29 years old with Graves' hyperthyroidism.

This clonotype was detected ten times or more. This sequence joins TRBV2 and TRBJ2-5; tentative D call: TRBD2 (7 bases). V lost 8 bases and J lost 1, with 20 bases in between. CDR1 is SNHLY, CDR2 FYNNEI, per germline. This CDR3 is built from 16 residues. CDR3 sequence (DNA): TGTGCCAGCGACCCTCTTGGGGGGGCGTTCCAAGAGACCCAGTACTTC. Translation gives CASDPLGGAFQETQYF.

V is TRBV30 and J is TRBJ2-1; unclear D gene. Trimming cost V 4 bases and J 3 bases, with 4 bases left between them. Germline V gene data show CDR1 as GTSNPN and CDR2 as SVGIG (reference sequence). The CDR3 is 11 amino acids. CDR3 in DNA: TGTGCCTGGAACAGCTACAATGAGCAGTTCTTC. Its protein product is CAWNSYNEQFF.

This clonotype has a handful of counts. The rearrangement links TRBV10-3 to TRBJ2-7; D is ambiguous. V lost 2 bases to trimming and J lost 2 bases, with 13 bases between them. Per the germline V gene, CDR1 is ENHRY and CDR2 is SYGVKD. The CDR3 totals 15 residues. The CDR3 DNA reads TGTGCCATCAGTGAGCCCGGGCCGGGCACCTACGAGCAGTACTTC. Its protein is CAISEPGPGTYEQYF.

There are many counts of this clonotype. V gene TRBV28 combines with J gene TRBJ1-5, with D maybe TRBD1 (6 bases). Trimming stripped 5 bases from V and 2 bases from J, with 13 bases between. Germline V gives CDR1 MDHEN, CDR2 SYDVKM. This CDR3 has 15 residues. The CDR3 loop reads CASSPSGGGNQPQHF. CDR3 DNA sequence: TGTGCCAGCAGTCCTAGTGGGGGCGGCAATCAGCCCCAGCATTTT.

Note on this clonotype: A single base separates this from a much larger clone, so it may be a read error. The J gene is TRBJ2-7, the V gene TRBV20-1, with D perhaps TRBD2 (5 bases). V lost 3 bases and J lost 0, with 6 bases in between. CDR1 and CDR2 (germline): DFQATT, SNEGSKA (reference sequence). The CDR3 contains 12 residues. The CDR3 reads CSASGNSYEQYF. The CDR3, as DNA: TGCAGTGCTAGCGGGAACTCCTACGAGCAGTACTTC.

DNA for the CDR3: TGCAGTGCTACCCCGGGACAGGGTCGGCAGACCCAGTACTTC. Its protein product is CSATPGQGRQTQYF. V usage is TRBV20-1 and J usage is TRBJ2-5; 9 bases line up with TRBD1. V lost 4 bases to trimming and J lost 6 bases; unmatched junction nucleotides: 9. CDR3 length: 14 amino acids. Germline-derived CDR1 and CDR2 are DFQATT and SNEGSKA (reference sequence).

This clonotype was seen a few times. This sequence joins TRBV16 and TRBJ2-1; D gene uncertain. Trimming took off 0 bases at V and 7 bases at J, with 7 bases between the two ends. This CDR3 comprises 13 residues. Germline-derived CDR1 and CDR2 are KGHSY and FQNENV. CDR3: CASSQSKVNEQFF. The CDR3 DNA sequence: TGTGCCAGCAGCCAATCGAAGGTAAATGAGCAGTTCTTC.

The chain carries TRBV4-3 and TRBJ1-2, with D tentatively TRBD1 (5 bases). The germline V gene encodes CDR1 LGHNA and CDR2 YSLEER. The V end lost 4 bases, the J end lost 2 bases, and 14 bases lay between the germline ends. CDR3 size: 15 residues. CDR3 bases: TGCGCCAGCAGCCCCGGGAGGGGAACAAACTATGGCTACACCTTC. This translates into CASSPGRGTNYGYTF.

As concerns this clonotype: Since a much larger clone is just one base distant, this may be a read error. The missing conserved phenylalanine or tryptophan at the end of this CDR3 makes a read error likely. The chain couples TRBV3-1 to TRBJ1-1; D perhaps matches TRBD1 (6 bases). Germline assignment: CDR1 LGHDT and CDR2 YNNKEL (reference sequence). V lost 4 bases and J lost 3, with 12 bases in between. This CDR3 has 14 residues. CDR3 bases: TGTGCCAGCAGCCCCCCGAGGGGGGACACTGAAGCTTTCTCT. Translation gives CASSPPRGDTEAFS.

This clonotype was found a few times. CDR3 sequence reads: CASSVGHSQHF. In DNA form, the CDR3 reads TGTGCCAGCAGTGTGGGCCATTCCCAGCATTTT. The rearrangement links TRBV2 to TRBJ1-5; D remains ambiguous. Trimming left V 4 bases short and J 11 bases short, with 9 bases between. The CDR3 has 11 residues. In germline, CDR1 is SNHLY, CDR2 FYNNEI.

CDR3 DNA: TGTGCCAGCAGCTTAGGGCCAGCGGAAGAGACCCAGTACTTC. This gives the protein CASSLGPAEETQYF. V gene TRBV7-2 combines with J gene TRBJ2-5; the D gene is possibly TRBD2 (5 bases). V was clipped by 1 base and J by 3 bases, with 9 bases between them. Germline V CDR1 and CDR2: SGHTA, FQGNSA. This CDR3 spans 14 amino acids.

The sample holds a few counts of this clonotype. The chain recombines TRBV25-1 with TRBJ1-6; no clear D. In germline, CDR1 is MGHDK, CDR2 SYGVNS. Trimming removed 5 bases from V and 10 bases from J, with 18 bases in between. This CDR3 region has 15 residues. CDR3 nucleotides: TGTGCCAGCAGTCCCTCGGGAAGGGAGGCGTCACCCCTCCACTTT. It codes for CASSPSGREASPLHF.

In this sample, this clonotype turned up many times. The rearrangement uses TRBV20-1 and TRBJ1-2; no definite D call. V was shortened by 1 base and J by 8 bases, with 5 bases between the two germline ends. The CDR3 is made up of 10 amino acids. The germline gives CDR1 DFQATT, CDR2 SNEGSKA (reference sequence). CDR3 in DNA: TGCAGTGCTAGAGGAAGCGGCTACACCTTC. Its protein is CSARGSGYTF.

This clonotype came up a few times. The rearrangement joins TRBV6-1 to TRBJ2-2; the D call may be TRBD1 or TRBD2 (5 bases each). The V and J ends lost 7 bases and 12 bases respectively, with 15 bases between them. There are 12 residues in the CDR3. Looked up from germline, CDR1 is MNHNS and CDR2 is SASEGT. CDR3 residues: CASTLSSGQLFF. The CDR3 nucleotides are TGTGCCAGCACCCTGAGCTCGGGACAGCTGTTTTTT.

Remarks on this clonotype: Since a much larger clone is just one base distant, this may be a read error. The CDR3 carries no conserved terminal phenylalanine or tryptophan, so it likely arises from a read error. This chain links TRBV24-1 with TRBJ1-5; D possibly corresponds to TRBD1 (5 bases). Germline V gene lookup returns CDR1 KGHDR and CDR2 SFDVKD. CDR3 size: 14 residues. Trimming stripped 6 bases from V and 3 bases from J, with 11 bases between. The CDR3 is CATSSLGDNQPQHS. Here the CDR3 DNA reads TGTGCCACCAGTTCCCTGGGGGACAATCAGCCCCAGCATTCT.

This clonotype was counted ten times or more. The chain couples TRBV19 to TRBJ2-1; no clear D. V was cut by 3 bases and J by 2 bases, with 14 bases left in between. The germline V gene has CDR1 LNHDA and CDR2 SQIVND (reference sequence). The CDR3 spans 16 residues. The CDR3 DNA reads as TGTGCCAGTAGTATCCTTCTGGCGCCCCCCTACAATGAGCAGTTCTTC. It yields the protein CASSILLAPPYNEQFF.

This sequence joins TRBV19 and TRBJ2-7, with a tentative D call TRBD2 (6 bases). The CDR3 has 14 amino acids. The V gene's germline CDR1 is LNHDA and CDR2 SQIVND (reference sequence). With 3 bases removed from V and 5 bases from J, the gap between germline ends came to 14 bases. The DNA for the CDR3 is TGTGCCAGTAGTATTTCCGGGAGTGGCAACGAGCAGTACTTC. Residues: CASSISGSGNEQYF.

The chain couples TRBV4-1 to TRBJ1-1, with unresolved D. The CDR3 has 15 amino acids. The V end lost 6 bases, the J end lost 2 bases, and 16 bases lay between the germline ends. Germline V gives CDR1 MGHRA, CDR2 YSYEKL. In DNA, the CDR3 is TGCGCCAGCAGTCCGCGATCACCGCTAAACACTGAAGCTTTCTTT. It is translated as CASSPRSPLNTEAFF.

This chain connects TRBV7-9 to TRBJ2-1, with D maybe TRBD2 (5 bases). The CDR3 is 15 amino acids. The ends were cut back, 5 bases at V and 7 bases at J, with 18 bases in the middle. CDR1 is SEHNR and CDR2 is FQNEAQ in the germline V gene (reference sequence). The CDR3, as DNA: TGTGCCAGCAGCCAGGATAGAGGGAATTCGAATGAGCAGTTCTTC. Encoded protein: CASSQDRGNSNEQFF. The whole variable domain, filled in from reference TRBV7-9 and TRBJ2-1, reads DTGVSQNPRHKITKRGQNVTFRCDPISEHNRLYWYRQTLGQGPEFLTYFQNEAQLEKSRLLSDRFSAERPKGSFSTLEIQRTEQGDSAMYLCASSQDRGNSNEQFFGPGTRLTVL.